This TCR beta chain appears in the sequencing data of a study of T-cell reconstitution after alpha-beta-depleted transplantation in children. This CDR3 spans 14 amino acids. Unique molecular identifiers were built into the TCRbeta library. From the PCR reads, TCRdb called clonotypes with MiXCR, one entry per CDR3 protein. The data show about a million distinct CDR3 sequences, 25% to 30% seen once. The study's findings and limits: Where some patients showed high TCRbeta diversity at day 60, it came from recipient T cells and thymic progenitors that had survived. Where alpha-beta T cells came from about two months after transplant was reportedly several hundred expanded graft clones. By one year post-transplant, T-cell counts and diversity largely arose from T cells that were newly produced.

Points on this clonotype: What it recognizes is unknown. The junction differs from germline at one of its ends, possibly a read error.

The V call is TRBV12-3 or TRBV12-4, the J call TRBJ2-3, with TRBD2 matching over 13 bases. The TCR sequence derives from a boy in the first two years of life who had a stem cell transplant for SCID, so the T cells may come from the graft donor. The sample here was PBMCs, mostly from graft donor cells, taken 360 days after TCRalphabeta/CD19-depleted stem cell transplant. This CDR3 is CASSTRTSGGPENF. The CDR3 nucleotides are TGTGCCAGCAGTACACGGACTAGCGGGGGCCCGGAGAATTTT.